This T cell receptor (beta chain) derives from a study of response to subunit inactivated influenza vaccine. Each CDR3 protein is one row after TCRdb ran MiXCR on the RT-PCR reads. Of 550,000 to 800,000 distinct CDR3 sequences listed, more than 15% are singletons. Trimming removed 1 base from V and 10 bases from J; junction bases left unmatched: 10. The CDR3 length is 16 residues. This chain joins TRBV12-3 or TRBV12-4 and TRBJ2-1, with 10 nucleotides matching TRBD2. The TCR originated in a man aged 50-59 years who received an inactivated influenza vaccine. Material: PBMCs from blood, obtained about 12 days after vaccination. CDR3 region: CASSLVGGLAGVEQFF. CDR3 nucleotides: TGTGCCAGCAGTTTAGTAGGGGGGCTAGCGGGAGTAGAGCAGTTCTTC.